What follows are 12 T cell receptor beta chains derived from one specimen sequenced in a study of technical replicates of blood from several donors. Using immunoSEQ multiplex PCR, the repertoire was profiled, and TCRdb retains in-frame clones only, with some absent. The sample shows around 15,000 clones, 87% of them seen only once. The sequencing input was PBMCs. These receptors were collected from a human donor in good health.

In DNA form, the CDR3 reads TGTGCCAGCAGCCTGTCTACCGGAAACACCATATATTTT. It codes for CASSLSTGNTIYF. The V and J genes are TRBV6-6 and TRBJ1-3; D gene uncertain. The length of the CDR3 is 13 residues. V lost 6 bases and J lost 4, with 10 bases in between. The germline V gene has CDR1 MNHNY and CDR2 SVGAGI (reference sequence).

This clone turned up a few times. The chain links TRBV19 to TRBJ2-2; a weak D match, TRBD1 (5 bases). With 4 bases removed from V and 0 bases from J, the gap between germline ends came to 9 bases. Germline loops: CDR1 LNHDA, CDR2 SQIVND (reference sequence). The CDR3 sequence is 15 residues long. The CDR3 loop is CASSTQGSNTGELFF. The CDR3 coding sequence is TGTGCCAGTAGTACCCAGGGTTCGAACACCGGGGAGCTGTTTTTT.

Written as DNA, the CDR3 is TGCAGCACCGAGGCGGACTTTGGGGAGACCCAGTACTTC. Translation: CSTEADFGETQYF. J is TRBJ2-5 and V is TRBV29-1; D is perhaps TRBD2 (5 bases). The CDR3 runs to 13 residues. CDR1 is SQVTM and CDR2 is ANQGSEA in the germline V gene. V was pared by 8 bases and J by 5 bases, with 18 bases between.

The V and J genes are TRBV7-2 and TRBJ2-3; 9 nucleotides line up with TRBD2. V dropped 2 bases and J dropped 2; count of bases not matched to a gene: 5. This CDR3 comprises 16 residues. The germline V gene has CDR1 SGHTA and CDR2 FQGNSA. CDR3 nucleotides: TGTGCCAGCAGCTTACTAGCGGGATTAGTCACAGATACGCAGTATTTT. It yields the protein CASSLLAGLVTDTQYF.

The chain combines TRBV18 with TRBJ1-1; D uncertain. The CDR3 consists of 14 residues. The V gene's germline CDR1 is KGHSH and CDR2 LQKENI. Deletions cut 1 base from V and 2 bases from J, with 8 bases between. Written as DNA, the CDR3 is TGTGCCAGCTCACCACAGAACAGCAACACTGAAGCTTTCTTT. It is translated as CASSPQNSNTEAFF.

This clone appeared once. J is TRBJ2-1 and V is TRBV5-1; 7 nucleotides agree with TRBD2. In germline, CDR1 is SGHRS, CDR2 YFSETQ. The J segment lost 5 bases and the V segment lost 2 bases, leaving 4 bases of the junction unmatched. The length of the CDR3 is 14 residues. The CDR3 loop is CASSFQGGNNEQFF. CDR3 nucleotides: TGCGCCAGCAGCTTTCAGGGAGGGAACAATGAGCAGTTCTTC.

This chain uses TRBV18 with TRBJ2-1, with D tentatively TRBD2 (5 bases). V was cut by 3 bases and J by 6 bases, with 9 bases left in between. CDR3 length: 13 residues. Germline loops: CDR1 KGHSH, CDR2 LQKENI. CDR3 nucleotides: TGTGCCAGCTCACCTGAGAGGGCCAATGAGCAGTTCTTC. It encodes CASSPERANEQFF.

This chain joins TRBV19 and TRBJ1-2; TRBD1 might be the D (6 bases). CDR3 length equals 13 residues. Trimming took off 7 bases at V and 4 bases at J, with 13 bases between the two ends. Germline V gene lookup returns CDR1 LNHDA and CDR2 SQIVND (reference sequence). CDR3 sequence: CASTGTRIYGYTF. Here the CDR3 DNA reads TGTGCCAGTACGGGGACACGGATCTATGGCTACACCTTC.

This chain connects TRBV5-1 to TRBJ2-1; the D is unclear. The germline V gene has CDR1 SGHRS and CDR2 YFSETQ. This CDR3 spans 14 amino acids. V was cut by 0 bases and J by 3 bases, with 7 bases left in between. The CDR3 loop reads CASSLASNYNEQFF. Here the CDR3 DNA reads TGCGCCAGCAGCTTGGCCAGTAACTACAATGAGCAGTTCTTC.

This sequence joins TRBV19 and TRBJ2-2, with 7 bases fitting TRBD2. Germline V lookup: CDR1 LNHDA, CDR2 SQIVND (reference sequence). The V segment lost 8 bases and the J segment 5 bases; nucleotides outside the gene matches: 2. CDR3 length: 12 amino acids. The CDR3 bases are TGTGCCAGTTTGCGGGGGACCGGGGAGCTGTTTTTT. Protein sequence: CASLRGTGELFF.

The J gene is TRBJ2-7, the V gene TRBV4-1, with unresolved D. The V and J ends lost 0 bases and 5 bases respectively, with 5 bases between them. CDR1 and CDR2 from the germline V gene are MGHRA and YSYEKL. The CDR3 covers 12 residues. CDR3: CASSQEGNEQYF. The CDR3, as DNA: TGCGCCAGCAGCCAAGAGGGCAACGAGCAGTACTTC.

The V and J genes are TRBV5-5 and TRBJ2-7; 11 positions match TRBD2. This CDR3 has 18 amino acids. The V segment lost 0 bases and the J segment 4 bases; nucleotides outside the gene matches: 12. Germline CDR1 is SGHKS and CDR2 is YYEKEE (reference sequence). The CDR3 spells CASSLGWVAGGPLYEQYF. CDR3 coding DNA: TGTGCCAGCAGCTTGGGGTGGGTAGCGGGAGGGCCTTTGTACGAGCAGTACTTC.